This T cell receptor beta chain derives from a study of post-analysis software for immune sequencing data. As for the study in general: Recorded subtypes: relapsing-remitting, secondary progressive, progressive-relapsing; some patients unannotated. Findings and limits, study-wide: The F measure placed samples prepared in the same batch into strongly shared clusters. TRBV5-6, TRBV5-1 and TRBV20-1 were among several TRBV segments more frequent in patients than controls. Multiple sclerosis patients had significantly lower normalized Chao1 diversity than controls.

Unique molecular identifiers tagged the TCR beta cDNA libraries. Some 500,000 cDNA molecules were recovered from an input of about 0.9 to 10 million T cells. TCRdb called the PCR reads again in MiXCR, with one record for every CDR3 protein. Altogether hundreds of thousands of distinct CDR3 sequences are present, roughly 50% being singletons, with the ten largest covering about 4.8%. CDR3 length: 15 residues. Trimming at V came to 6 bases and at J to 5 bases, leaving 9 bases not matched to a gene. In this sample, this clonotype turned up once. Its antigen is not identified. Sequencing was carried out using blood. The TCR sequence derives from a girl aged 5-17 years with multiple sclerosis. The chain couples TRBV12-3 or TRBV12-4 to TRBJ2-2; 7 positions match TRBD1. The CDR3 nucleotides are TGTGCCAGCAGGAGCCAGGGGGAGCGGACCGGGGAGCTGTTTTTT. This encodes CASRSQGERTGELFF.